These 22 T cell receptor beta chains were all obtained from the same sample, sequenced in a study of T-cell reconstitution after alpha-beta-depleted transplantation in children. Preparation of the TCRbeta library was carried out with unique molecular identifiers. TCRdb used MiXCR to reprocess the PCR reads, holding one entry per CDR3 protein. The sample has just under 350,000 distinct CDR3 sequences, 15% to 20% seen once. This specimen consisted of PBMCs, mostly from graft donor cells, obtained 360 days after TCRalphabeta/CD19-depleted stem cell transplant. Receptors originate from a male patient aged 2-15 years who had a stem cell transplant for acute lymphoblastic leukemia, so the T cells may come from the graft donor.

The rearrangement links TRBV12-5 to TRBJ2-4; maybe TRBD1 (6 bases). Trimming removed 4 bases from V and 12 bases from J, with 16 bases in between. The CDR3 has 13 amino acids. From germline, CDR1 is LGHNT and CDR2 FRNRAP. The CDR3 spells CASGYLGTFRQYF. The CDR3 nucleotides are TGTGCTAGTGGTTACCTAGGGACATTTCGTCAGTACTTC.

CDR3 nucleotides: TGTGCCAGCAGTTCGAGGCTCCTAGCCGGTGCATACAATGAGCAGTTCTTC. Protein: CASSSRLLAGAYNEQFF. The chain links TRBV12-3 or TRBV12-4 to TRBJ2-1; weak D call: TRBD2 (5 bases). The V end was cut by 4 bases, the J end by 4 bases, with 20 bases between. This CDR3 has 17 residues.

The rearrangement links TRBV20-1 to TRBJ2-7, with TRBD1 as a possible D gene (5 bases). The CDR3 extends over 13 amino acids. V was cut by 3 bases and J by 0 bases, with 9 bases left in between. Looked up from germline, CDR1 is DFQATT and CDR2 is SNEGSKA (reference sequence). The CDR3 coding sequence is TGCAGTGCTAGGCAGGGTAGCTCCTACGAGCAGTACTTC. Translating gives CSARQGSSYEQYF.

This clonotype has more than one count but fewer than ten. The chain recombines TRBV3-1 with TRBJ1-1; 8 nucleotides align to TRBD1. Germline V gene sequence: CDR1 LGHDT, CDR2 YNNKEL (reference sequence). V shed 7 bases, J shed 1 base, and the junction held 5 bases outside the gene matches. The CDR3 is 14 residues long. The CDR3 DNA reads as TGTGCCAGCACCCAGACAGGGGCGAACACTGAAGCTTTCTTT. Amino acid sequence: CASTQTGANTEAFF. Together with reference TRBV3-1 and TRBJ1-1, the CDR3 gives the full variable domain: DTAVSQTPKYLVTQMGNDKSIKCEQNLGHDTMYWYKQDSKKFLKIMFSYNNKELIINETVPNRFSPKSPDKAHLNLHINSLELGDSAVYFCASTQTGANTEAFFGQGTRLTVV.

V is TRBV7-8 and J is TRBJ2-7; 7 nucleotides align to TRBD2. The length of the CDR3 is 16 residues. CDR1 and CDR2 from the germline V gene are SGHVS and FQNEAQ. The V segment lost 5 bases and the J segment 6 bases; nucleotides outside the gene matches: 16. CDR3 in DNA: TGTGCCAGCAGCCACGGGGGAGGGACTTCTCTTCGCGAGCAGTACTTC. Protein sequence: CASSHGGGTSLREQYF.

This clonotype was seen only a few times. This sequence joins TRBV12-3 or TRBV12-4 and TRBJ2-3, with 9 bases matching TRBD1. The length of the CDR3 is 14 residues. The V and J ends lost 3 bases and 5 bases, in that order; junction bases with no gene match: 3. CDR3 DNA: TGTGCCAGCAGTTTTGGGGGACAGGGAGATACGCAGTATTTT. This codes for CASSFGGQGDTQYF.

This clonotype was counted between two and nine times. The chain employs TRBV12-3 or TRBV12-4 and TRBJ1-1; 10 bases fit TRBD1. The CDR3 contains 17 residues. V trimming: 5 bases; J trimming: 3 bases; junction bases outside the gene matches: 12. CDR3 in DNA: TGTGCCAGCAGTGGAAGGGACAGGGGAAGGGAGTACACTGAAGCTTTCTTT. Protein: CASSGRDRGREYTEAFF.

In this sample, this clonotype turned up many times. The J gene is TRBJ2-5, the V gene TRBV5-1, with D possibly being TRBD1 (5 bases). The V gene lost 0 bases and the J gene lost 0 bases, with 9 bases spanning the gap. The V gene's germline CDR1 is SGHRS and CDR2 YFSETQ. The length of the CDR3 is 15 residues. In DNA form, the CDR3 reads TGCGCCAGCAGCTTGGAAGCAGGGTACCAAGAGACCCAGTACTTC. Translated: CASSLEAGYQETQYF.

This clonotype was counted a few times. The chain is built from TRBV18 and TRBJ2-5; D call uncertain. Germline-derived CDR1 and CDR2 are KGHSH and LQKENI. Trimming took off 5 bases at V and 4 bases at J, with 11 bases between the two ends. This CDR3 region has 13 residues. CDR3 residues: CASSIAPSETQYF. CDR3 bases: TGTGCCAGCTCAATTGCCCCCTCAGAGACCCAGTACTTC.

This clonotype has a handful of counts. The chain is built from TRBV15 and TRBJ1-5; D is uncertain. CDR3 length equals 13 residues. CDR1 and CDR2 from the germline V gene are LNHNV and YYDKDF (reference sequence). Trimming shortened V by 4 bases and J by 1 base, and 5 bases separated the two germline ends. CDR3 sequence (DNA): TGTGCCACCAGCATTGACAGCAATCAGCCCCAGCATTTT. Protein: CATSIDSNQPQHF. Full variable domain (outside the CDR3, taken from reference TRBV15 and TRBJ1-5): DAMVIQNPRYQVTQFGKPVTLSCSQTLNHNVMYWYQQKSSQAPKLLFHYYDKDFNNEADTPDNFQSRRPNTSFCFLDIRSPGLGDTAMYLCATSIDSNQPQHFGDGTRLSIL.

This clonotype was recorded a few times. The CDR3 nucleotides read TGTGCCAGCAGCTTGGGGGGACTAGCGGTCCAGTTAGCAGATACGCAGTATTTT. The encoded protein is CASSLGGLAVQLADTQYF. J is TRBJ2-3 and V is TRBV5-6; 11 nucleotides align to TRBD2. V gave up 0 bases and J gave up 4 bases; unmatched junction bases: 10. The germline V gene has CDR1 SGHDT and CDR2 YYEEEE. CDR3 length equals 18 residues.

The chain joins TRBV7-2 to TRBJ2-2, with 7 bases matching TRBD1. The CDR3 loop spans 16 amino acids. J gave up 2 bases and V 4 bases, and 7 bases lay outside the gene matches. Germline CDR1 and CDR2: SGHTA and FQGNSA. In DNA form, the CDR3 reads TGTGCCAGCAGCTCATCCGGGACAGTCAACACCGGGGAGCTGTTTTTT. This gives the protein CASSSSGTVNTGELFF.

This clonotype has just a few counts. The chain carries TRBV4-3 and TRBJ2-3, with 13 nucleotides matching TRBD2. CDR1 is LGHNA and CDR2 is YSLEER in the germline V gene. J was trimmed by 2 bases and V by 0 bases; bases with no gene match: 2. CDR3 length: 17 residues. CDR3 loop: CASSQDGTSGTTDTQYF. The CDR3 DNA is TGCGCCAGCAGCCAAGATGGGACTAGCGGGACCACAGATACGCAGTATTTT.

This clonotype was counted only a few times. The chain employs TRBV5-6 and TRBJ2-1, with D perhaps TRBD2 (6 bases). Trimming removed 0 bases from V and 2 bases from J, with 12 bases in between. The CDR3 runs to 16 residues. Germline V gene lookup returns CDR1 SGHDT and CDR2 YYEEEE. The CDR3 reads CASSLAGPSAYNEQFF. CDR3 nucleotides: TGTGCCAGCAGCTTGGCAGGGCCTAGCGCCTACAATGAGCAGTTCTTC.

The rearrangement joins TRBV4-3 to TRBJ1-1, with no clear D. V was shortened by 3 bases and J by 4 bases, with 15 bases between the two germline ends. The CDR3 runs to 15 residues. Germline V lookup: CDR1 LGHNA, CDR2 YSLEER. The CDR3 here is CASSHDGPWGTEAFF. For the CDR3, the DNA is TGCGCCAGCAGCCACGACGGCCCCTGGGGCACTGAAGCTTTCTTT.

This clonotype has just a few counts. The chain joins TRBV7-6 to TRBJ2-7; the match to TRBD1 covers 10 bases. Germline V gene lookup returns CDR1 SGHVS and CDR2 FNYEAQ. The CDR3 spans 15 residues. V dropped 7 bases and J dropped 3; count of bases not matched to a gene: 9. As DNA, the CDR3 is TGTGCCAGCACCGTAGGACAGGGGGTTTTCTACGAGCAGTACTTC. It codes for CASTVGQGVFYEQYF.

This CDR3 is CASSLRQGGDYEQYF. CDR3 DNA sequence: TGTGCCAGCAGCCTCCGACAGGGTGGGGACTACGAGCAGTACTTC. This sequence joins TRBV7-2 and TRBJ2-7; 7 nucleotides agree with TRBD1. There are 15 residues in the CDR3. Germline CDR1 and CDR2: SGHTA and FQGNSA. J lost 3 bases, V lost 5 bases, and 10 bases had no gene match.

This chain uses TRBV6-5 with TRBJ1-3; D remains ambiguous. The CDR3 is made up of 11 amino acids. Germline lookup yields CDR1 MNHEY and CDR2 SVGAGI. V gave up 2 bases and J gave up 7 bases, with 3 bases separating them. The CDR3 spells CASSYKNTIYF. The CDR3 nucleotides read TGTGCCAGCAGTTACAAGAACACCATATATTTT.

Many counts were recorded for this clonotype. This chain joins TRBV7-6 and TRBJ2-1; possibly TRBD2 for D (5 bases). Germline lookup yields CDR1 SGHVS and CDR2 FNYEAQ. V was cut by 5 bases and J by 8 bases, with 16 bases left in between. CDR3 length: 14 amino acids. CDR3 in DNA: TGTGCCAGCAGCCCCACGGATTTGGGAGATGAGCAGTTCTTC. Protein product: CASSPTDLGDEQFF.

CDR3 sequence reads: CASSFGSGRSDTQYF. CDR3 in DNA: TGCGCCAGCAGCTTTGGTAGCGGGAGATCGGATACGCAGTATTTT. The chain carries TRBV5-1 and TRBJ2-3; TRBD2 agrees at 9 bases. The V and J ends lost 2 bases and 6 bases, in that order; junction bases with no gene match: 7. Germline V gene lookup returns CDR1 SGHRS and CDR2 YFSETQ. CDR3 length: 15 amino acids.

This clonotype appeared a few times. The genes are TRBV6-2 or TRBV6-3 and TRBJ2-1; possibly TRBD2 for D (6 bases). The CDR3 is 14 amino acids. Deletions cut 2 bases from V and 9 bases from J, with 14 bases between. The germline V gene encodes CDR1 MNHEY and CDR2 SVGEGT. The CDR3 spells CASSYARLGGEQFF. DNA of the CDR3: TGTGCCAGCAGTTACGCCCGACTAGGTGGTGAGCAGTTCTTC.

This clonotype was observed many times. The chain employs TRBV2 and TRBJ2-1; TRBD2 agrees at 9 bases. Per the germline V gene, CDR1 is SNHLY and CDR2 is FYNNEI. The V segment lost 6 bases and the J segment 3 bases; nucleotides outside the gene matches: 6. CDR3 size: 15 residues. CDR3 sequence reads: CASRISGSDYNEQFF. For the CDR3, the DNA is TGTGCCAGCAGGATTAGCGGGAGTGACTACAATGAGCAGTTCTTC.